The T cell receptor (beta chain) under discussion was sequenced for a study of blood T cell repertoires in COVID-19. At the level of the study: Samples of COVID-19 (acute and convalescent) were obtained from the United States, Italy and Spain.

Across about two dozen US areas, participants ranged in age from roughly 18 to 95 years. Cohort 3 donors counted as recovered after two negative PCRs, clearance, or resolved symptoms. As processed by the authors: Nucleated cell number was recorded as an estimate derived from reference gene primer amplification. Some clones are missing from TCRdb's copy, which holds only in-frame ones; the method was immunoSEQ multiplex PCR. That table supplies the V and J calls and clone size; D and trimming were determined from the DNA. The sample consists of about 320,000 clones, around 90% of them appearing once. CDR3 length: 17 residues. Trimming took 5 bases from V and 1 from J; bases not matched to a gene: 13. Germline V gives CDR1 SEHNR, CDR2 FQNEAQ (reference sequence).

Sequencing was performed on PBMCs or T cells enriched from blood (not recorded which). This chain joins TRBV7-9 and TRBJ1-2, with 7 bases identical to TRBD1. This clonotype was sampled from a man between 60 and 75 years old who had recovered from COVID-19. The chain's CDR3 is CASSADSAGGFNYGYTF. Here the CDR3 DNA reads TGTGCCAGCAGCGCCGATTCCGCAGGGGGATTTAACTATGGCTACACCTTC.